The 15 T cell receptor beta chains reported below all come from one sample, sequenced in a study of cytomegalovirus exposure and HLA in healthy donors. The PCR ran on 60 Vbeta and 13 Jbeta primers. Clones were sequenced by immunoSEQ multiplex PCR, and TCRdb holds only the in-frame ones, with some missing. The sample shows about 69,000 clones, 74% of them seen only once. What was sequenced was PBMCs. All receptors derive from an older woman in good health and CMV-seropositive.

The V call is TRBV5-1, the J call TRBJ2-3; possibly TRBD2 for D (5 bases). The CDR3 spans 14 residues. Germline lookup yields CDR1 SGHRS and CDR2 YFSETQ. Trimming shortened V by 3 bases and J by 5 bases, and 13 bases separated the two germline ends. This CDR3 reads CASSSGEPGDTQYF. DNA of the CDR3: TGCGCCAGCAGCTCCGGGGAGCCTGGAGATACGCAGTATTTT.

CDR3 nucleotides: TGTGCCAGCAGCTTGCCCGGGGGTATTTGCACCTTC. This codes for CASSLPGGICTF. The chain is built from TRBV5-6 and TRBJ1-2; TRBD1 might be the D (5 bases). Germline V gene sequence: CDR1 SGHDT, CDR2 YYEEEE. V was cut by 1 base and J by 13 bases, with 14 bases left in between. CDR3 length: 12 amino acids.

J is TRBJ1-5 and V is TRBV19, with a weak D call TRBD1 (6 bases). CDR3 size: 13 residues. Per the germline V gene, CDR1 is LNHDA and CDR2 is SQIVND (reference sequence). V was shortened by 7 bases and J by 4 bases, with 11 bases between the two germline ends. The CDR3 DNA sequence: TGTGCCAGTACCCCCGACAGGAATCAGCCCCAGCATTTT. Translated: CASTPDRNQPQHF.

The chain joins TRBV9 to TRBJ1-4, with TRBD1 matching over 7 bases. With 0 bases clipped from V and 8 bases from J, the junction kept 7 bases outside the gene matches. This CDR3 spans 15 amino acids. The germline V gene encodes CDR1 SGDLS and CDR2 YYNGEE. CDR3 amino acids: CASSVATGPGEKLFF. The CDR3 nucleotides are TGTGCCAGCAGCGTAGCGACAGGGCCAGGGGAAAAACTGTTTTTT.

This chain joins TRBV29-1 and TRBJ1-3, with TRBD1 as a possible D gene (5 bases). The V gene's germline CDR1 is SQVTM and CDR2 ANQGSEA. Trimming left V 6 bases short and J 10 bases short, with 13 bases between. This CDR3 has 11 residues. The CDR3 DNA reads as TGCAGCGTCGTGGCCTCAGGGACCATATATTTT. This codes for CSVVASGTIYF.

CDR3 sequence reads: CATETGLAEQFF. The CDR3 coding sequence is TGTGCCACTGAGACAGGGCTTGCCGAGCAGTTCTTC. The chain carries TRBV19 and TRBJ2-1; 7 positions agree with TRBD1. The V and J ends lost 10 bases and 10 bases, in that order; junction bases with no gene match: 10. Per germline, CDR1 LNHDA and CDR2 SQIVND (reference sequence). CDR3 length equals 12 residues.

This clone came up a few times. CDR3 residues: CASSNSVRQGARGANVLTF. Written as DNA, the CDR3 is TGTGCCAGCAGCAATTCTGTTAGACAGGGGGCGCGTGGGGCCAACGTCCTGACTTTC. The rearrangement links TRBV21-1 to TRBJ2-6; TRBD1, the table's D call, lacks a check against the DNA. TRBV21-1 has pseudogene status. This CDR3 is built from 19 residues.

This clone has a handful of counts. This rearrangement joins TRBV30 to TRBJ1-2; 7 nucleotides line up with TRBD1. CDR3 length: 14 amino acids. The V segment lost 0 bases and the J segment 4 bases; nucleotides outside the gene matches: 5. Germline V gives CDR1 GTSNPN, CDR2 SVGIG (reference sequence). CDR3: CAWSVGRGIYGYTF. DNA for the CDR3: TGTGCCTGGAGTGTAGGCAGGGGGATCTATGGCTACACCTTC.

This clone was found once. The chain combines TRBV18 with TRBJ1-2, with 7 bases aligning to TRBD1. The germline V gene has CDR1 KGHSH and CDR2 LQKENI. The CDR3 spans 13 residues. V was pared by 6 bases and J by 4 bases, with 5 bases of the junction left unmatched. CDR3: CASSLDRVYGYTF. CDR3 nucleotide sequence: TGTGCCAGCTCCCTCGACAGGGTCTATGGCTACACCTTC.

In the case of this clone: This sample includes further DNA sequences coding for the same CDR3. The chain employs TRBV6-1 and TRBJ1-1, with D perhaps TRBD1 (5 bases). In germline, CDR1 is MNHNS, CDR2 SASEGT. The CDR3 is made up of 13 amino acids. With 1 base removed from V and 3 bases from J, the gap between germline ends came to 6 bases. The CDR3 region has the DNA TGTGCCAGCAGTGAAGAAGGGGACACTGAAGCTTTCTTT. Its translation: CASSEEGDTEAFF.

V is TRBV18 and J is TRBJ1-2, with TRBD1 matching over 7 bases. In germline, CDR1 is KGHSH, CDR2 LQKENI. The V gene end was trimmed by 4 bases and the J gene end by 7 bases; junction bases not matched to a gene: 6. This CDR3 region has 13 residues. The CDR3 DNA is TGTGCCAGCTCACGCACGGACAGGAGTGGCTACACCTTC. Its protein product is CASSRTDRSGYTF. Using reference TRBV18 and TRBJ1-2 for the parts outside the CDR3, the full variable domain is NAGVMQNPRHLVRRRGQEARLRCSPMKGHSHVYWYRQLPEEGLKFMVYLQKENIIDESGMPKERFSAEFPKEGPSILRIQQVVRGDSAAYFCASSRTDRSGYTFGSGTRLTVV.

This sequence joins TRBV6-6 and TRBJ2-2; 9 bases are a match to TRBD1. V was clipped by 6 bases and J by 5 bases; unmatched bases: 4. The CDR3 spans 14 residues. CDR1 is MNHNY and CDR2 is SVGAGI in the germline V gene (reference sequence). This CDR3 reads CASRGQGWTGELFF. The CDR3 DNA reads as TGTGCCAGCAGGGGACAGGGCTGGACCGGGGAGCTGTTTTTT.

Worth noting for this clone: An end of the junction does not agree with germline; a read error may underlie this. The chain joins TRBV7-7 to TRBJ2-2, with D maybe TRBD1 (5 bases). This CDR3 comprises 14 residues. The germline gives CDR1 SSHAT, CDR2 FNYEAQ (reference sequence). This CDR3 is CASSARAGPGELFF. The CDR3 coding sequence is TGTGCTAGCAGCGCCAGAGCAGGGCCCGGGGAGCTGTTTTTT. The complete variable domain, with remaining parts taken from reference TRBV7-7 and TRBJ2-2, reads GAGVSQSPRYKVTKRGQDVTLRCDPISSHATLYWYQQALGQGPEFLTYFNYEAQPDKSGLPSDRFSAERPEGSISTLTIQRTEQRDSAMYRCASSARAGPGELFFGEGSRLTVL.

J is TRBJ2-7 and V is TRBV30; D may be TRBD1 (6 bases). Between the trimmed V and J ends, which lost 2 bases and 4 bases, there was a span of 9 bases. Germline V gene lookup returns CDR1 GTSNPN and CDR2 SVGIG (reference sequence). This CDR3 contains 12 residues. CDR3 residues: CAWSQQGYEQYF. CDR3 bases: TGTGCCTGGAGTCAACAGGGATACGAGCAGTACTTC.

V and J are TRBV6-6 and TRBJ1-1; D not resolved. Deletions cut 2 bases from V and 5 bases from J, with 15 bases between. The CDR3 totals 15 residues. Germline V CDR1 and CDR2: MNHNY, SVGAGI (reference sequence). CDR3 loop: CASSYPRGQQTEAFF. DNA for the CDR3: TGTGCCAGCAGTTACCCCCGCGGGCAGCAAACTGAAGCTTTCTTT.